This T cell receptor (beta chain) was observed in a study of CD8 T cells in ankylosing spondylitis. TCRdb passed the 5' RACE reads through MiXCR, listing each CDR3 protein once. The sample shows roughly 250,000 distinct CDR3 sequences, over 9.5% of them seen only once. CDR3 length: 17 amino acids. This clonotype was observed many times. The rearrangement links TRBV21-1 to TRBJ1-1. TRBV21-1 is a pseudogene. The receptor's source is a male donor with ankylosing spondylitis or in good health (not recorded which). Specimen: blood, either unsorted or a sorted T cell fraction (not recorded which). Here the CDR3 DNA reads TGTGCCAGCAGCAAAGTTTTGGAGGGCCTGGGGGGCACTGAAGCTTTCTTT. Amino acid sequence: CASSKVLEGLGGTEAFF.